This TCR beta chain appears in the sequencing data of a study of T cells expressing NK-cell markers. The CDR3 consists of 17 residues. CDR1 is LGHDT, CDR2 YNNKEL, per germline (reference sequence). TCR beta libraries carry UMIs added by 5'RACE template switching. From the 5' RACE reads, TCRdb lists one entry per CDR3 protein and no DNA. The sample holds about 260,000 distinct CDR3 sequences. The source material was blood T cells: a sorted CD56 or NKG2C T cell subset, CD4+ or CD8+ T cells, or bulk PBMC T cells (not recorded which). This clonotype was obtained from a young man in good health. The rearrangement links TRBV3-1 to TRBJ2-1; TCRdb names TRBD2, which stays unverified in the absence of DNA. The CDR3 is CASSPRLAGQEWNEQFF.